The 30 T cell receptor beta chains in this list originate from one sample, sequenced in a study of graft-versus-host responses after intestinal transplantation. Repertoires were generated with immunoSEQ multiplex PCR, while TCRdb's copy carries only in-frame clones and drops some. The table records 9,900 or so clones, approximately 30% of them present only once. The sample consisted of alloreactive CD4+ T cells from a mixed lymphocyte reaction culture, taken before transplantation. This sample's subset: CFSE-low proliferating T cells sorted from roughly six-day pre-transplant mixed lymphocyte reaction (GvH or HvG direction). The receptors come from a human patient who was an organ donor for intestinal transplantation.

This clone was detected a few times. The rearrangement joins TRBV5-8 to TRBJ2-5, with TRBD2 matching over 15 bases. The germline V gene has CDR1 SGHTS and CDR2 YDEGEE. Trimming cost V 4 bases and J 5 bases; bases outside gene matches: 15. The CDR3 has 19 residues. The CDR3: CASSHGLAGGRRDGETQYF. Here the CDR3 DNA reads TGTGCCAGCAGCCATGGACTAGCGGGGGGGCGAAGGGATGGGGAGACCCAGTACTTC. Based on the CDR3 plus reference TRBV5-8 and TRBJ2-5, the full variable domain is EAGVTQSPTHLIKTRGQQATLRCSPISGHTSVYWYQQALGLGLQFLLWYDEGEERNRGNFPPRFSGRQFPNYSSELNVNALELEDSALYLCASSHGLAGGRRDGETQYFGPGTRLLVL.

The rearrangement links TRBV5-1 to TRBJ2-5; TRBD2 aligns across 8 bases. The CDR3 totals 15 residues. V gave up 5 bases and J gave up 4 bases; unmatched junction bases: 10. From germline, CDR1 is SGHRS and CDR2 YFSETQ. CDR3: CASSFVGGGGETQYF. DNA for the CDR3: TGCGCCAGCAGTTTTGTCGGGGGGGGCGGAGAGACCCAGTACTTC.

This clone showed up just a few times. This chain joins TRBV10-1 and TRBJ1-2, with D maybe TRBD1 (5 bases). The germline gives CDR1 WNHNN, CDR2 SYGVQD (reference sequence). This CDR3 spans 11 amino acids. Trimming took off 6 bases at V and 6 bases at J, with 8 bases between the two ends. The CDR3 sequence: CASRGTNGYTF. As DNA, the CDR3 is TGCGCCAGCAGGGGGACTAATGGCTACACCTTC.

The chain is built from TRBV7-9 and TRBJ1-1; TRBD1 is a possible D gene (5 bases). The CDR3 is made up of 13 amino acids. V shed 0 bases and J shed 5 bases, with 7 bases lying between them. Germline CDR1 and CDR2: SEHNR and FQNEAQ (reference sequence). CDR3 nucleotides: TGTGCCAGCAGCTTAGCCCAGGGTACTGAAGCTTTCTTT. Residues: CASSLAQGTEAFF.

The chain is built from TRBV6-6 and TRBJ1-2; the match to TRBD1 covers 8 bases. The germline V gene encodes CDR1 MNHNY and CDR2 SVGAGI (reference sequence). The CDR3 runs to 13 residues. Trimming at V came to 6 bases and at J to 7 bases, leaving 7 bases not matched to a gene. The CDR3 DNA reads TGTGCCAGCAGCCTTGGCAGGGGGCCTGGCTACACCTTC. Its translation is CASSLGRGPGYTF.

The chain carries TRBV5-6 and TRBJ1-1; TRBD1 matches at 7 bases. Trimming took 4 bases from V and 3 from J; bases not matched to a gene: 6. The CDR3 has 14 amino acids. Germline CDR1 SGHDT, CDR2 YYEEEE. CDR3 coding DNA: TGTGCCAGCAGCAAACGACAGGGCTACACTGAAGCTTTCTTT. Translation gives CASSKRQGYTEAFF.

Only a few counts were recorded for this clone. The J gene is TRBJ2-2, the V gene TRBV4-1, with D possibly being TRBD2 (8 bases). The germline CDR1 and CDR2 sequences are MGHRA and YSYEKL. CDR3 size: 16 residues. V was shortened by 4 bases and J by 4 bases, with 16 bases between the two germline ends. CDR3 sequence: CASSPGRGRGTGELFF. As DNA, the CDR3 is TGCGCCAGCAGCCCCGGGAGGGGGCGTGGCACCGGGGAGCTGTTTTTT.

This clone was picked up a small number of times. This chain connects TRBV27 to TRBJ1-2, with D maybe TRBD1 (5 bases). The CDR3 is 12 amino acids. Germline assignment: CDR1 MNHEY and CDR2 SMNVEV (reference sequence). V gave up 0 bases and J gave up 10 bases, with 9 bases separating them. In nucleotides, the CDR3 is TGTGCCAGCAGTTTATCGGGGGGTACCTACACCTTC. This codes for CASSLSGGTYTF.

The CDR3 here is CASSTQRGGDTQYF. The CDR3 DNA reads as TGTGCCAGTAGTACCCAGCGGGGGGGAGATACGCAGTATTTT. This rearrangement joins TRBV19 to TRBJ2-3; TRBD2 matches at 10 bases. After removal of 4 bases from V and 5 bases from J, the junction contained 3 bases not matched to a gene. In germline, CDR1 is LNHDA, CDR2 SQIVND (reference sequence). The CDR3 extends over 14 amino acids.

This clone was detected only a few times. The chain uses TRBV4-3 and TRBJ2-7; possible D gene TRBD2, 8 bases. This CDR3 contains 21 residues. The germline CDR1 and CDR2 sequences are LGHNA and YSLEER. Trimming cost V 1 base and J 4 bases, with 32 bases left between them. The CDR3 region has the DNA TGCGCCAGCAGCCAAGTGAGTTGGGACAGAGAACGGGGGGGCCTGTTATACGAGCAGTACTTC. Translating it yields CASSQVSWDRERGGLLYEQYF.

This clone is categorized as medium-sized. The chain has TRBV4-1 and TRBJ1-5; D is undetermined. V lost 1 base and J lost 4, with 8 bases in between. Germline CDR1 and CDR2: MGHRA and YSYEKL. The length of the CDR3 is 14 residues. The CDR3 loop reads CASSQATVNQPQHF. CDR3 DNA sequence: TGCGCCAGCAGCCAAGCTACAGTTAATCAGCCCCAGCATTTT.

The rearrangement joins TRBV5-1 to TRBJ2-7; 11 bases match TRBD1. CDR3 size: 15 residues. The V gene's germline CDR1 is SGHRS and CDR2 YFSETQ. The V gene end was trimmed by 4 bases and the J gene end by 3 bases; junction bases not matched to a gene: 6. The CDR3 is CASSRGTGGLYEQYF. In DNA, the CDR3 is TGCGCCAGCAGCAGGGGGACAGGGGGTCTCTACGAGCAGTACTTC.

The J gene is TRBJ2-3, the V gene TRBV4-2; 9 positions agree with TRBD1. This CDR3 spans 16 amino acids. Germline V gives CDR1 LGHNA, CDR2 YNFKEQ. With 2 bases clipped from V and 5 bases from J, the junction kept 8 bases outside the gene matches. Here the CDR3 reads CASSQRDRGRGDTQYF. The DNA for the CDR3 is TGTGCCAGCAGCCAAAGAGACAGGGGGAGGGGAGATACGCAGTATTTT.

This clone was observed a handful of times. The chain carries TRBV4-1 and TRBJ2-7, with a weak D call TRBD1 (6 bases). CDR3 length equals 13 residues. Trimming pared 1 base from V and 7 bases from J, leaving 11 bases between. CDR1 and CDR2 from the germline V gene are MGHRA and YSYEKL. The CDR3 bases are TGCGCCAGCAGCCAAGTAACCAGGGGTGAGCAGTACTTC. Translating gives CASSQVTRGEQYF.

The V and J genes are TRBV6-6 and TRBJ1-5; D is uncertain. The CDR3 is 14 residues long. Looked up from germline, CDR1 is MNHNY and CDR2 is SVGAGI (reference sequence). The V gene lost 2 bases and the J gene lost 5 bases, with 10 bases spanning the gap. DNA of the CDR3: TGTGCCAGCAGTTACGGCGGGTTCGATCAGCCCCAGCATTTT. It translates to CASSYGGFDQPQHF.

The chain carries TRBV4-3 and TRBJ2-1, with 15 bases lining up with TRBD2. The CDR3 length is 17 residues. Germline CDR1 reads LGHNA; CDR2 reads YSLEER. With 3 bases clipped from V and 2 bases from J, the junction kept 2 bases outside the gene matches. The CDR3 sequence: CASSHGLAGGTYNEQFF. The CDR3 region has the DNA TGCGCCAGCAGCCACGGACTAGCGGGGGGGACCTACAATGAGCAGTTCTTC.

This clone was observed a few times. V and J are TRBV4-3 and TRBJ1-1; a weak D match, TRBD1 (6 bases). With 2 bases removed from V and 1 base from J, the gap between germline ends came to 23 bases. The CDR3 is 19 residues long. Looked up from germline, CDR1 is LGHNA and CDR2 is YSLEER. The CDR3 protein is CASSQNSHHTDRWNTEAFF. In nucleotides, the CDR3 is TGCGCCAGCAGCCAAAACTCCCATCATACCGACAGGTGGAACACTGAAGCTTTCTTT.

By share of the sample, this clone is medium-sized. CDR3: CASSQQPGLAAGELFF. In nucleotides, the CDR3 is TGTGCCAGCAGCCAACAACCGGGACTAGCAGCCGGGGAGCTGTTTTTT. The genes are TRBV4-2 and TRBJ2-2, with TRBD2 identical over 9 bases. This CDR3 comprises 16 residues. Unmatched junction bases numbered 7, after V lost 2 bases and J lost 6 bases. Germline V gene sequence: CDR1 LGHNA, CDR2 YNFKEQ.

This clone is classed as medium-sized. The CDR3: CASSHLRDSVEQFF. CDR3 coding DNA: TGCGCCAGCAGCCACCTCCGGGACAGCGTAGAGCAGTTCTTC. The chain recombines TRBV4-1 with TRBJ2-1, with 7 bases that match TRBD1. Trimming removed 3 bases from V and 10 bases from J; junction bases left unmatched: 9. The CDR3 covers 14 residues. In germline, CDR1 is MGHRA, CDR2 YSYEKL.

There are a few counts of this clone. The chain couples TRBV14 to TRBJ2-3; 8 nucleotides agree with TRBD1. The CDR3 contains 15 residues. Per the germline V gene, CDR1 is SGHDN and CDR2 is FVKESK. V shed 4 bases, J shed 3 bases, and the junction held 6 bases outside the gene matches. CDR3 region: CASSLRTGRTDTQYF. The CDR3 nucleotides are TGTGCCAGCAGCCTACGGACAGGGAGGACAGATACGCAGTATTTT.

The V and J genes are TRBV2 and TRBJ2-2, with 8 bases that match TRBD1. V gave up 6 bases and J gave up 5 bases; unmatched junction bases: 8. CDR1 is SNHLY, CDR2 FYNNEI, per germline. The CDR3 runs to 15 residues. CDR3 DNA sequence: TGTGCCAGCAGCCCCGACAGGGGACGGACCGGGGAGCTGTTTTTT. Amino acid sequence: CASSPDRGRTGELFF.

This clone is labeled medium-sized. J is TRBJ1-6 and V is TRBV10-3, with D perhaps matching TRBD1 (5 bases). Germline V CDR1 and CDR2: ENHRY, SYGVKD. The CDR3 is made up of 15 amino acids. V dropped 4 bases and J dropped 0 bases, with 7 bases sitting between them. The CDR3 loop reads CAISGGGSYNSPLHF. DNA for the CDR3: TGTGCCATCAGTGGGGGGGGCTCCTATAATTCACCCCTCCACTTT.

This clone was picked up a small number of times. For the CDR3, the DNA is TGCGCCAGCAGCCAAGCTCCGGCGGGGGGTTCCTACGAGCAGTACTTC. Protein sequence: CASSQAPAGGSYEQYF. V gene TRBV4-3 combines with J gene TRBJ2-7; TRBD2 agrees at 8 bases. The V and J ends lost 1 base and 1 base, in that order; junction bases with no gene match: 6. This CDR3 contains 16 residues. Germline CDR1 is LGHNA and CDR2 is YSLEER.

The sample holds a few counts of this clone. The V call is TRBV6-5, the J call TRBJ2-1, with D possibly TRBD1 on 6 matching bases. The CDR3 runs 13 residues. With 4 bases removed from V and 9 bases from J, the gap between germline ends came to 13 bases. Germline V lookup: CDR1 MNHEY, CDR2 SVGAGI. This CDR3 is CASSSARGIEQFF. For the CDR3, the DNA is TGTGCCAGCAGTTCCGCGAGGGGGATTGAGCAGTTCTTC.

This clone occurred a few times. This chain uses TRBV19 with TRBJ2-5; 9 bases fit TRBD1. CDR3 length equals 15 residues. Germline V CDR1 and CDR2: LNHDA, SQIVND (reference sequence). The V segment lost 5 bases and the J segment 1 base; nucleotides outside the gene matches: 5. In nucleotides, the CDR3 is TGTGCCAGTAGTGGCGGACAGGGGCGCCAAGAGACCCAGTACTTC. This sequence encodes CASSGGQGRQETQYF.

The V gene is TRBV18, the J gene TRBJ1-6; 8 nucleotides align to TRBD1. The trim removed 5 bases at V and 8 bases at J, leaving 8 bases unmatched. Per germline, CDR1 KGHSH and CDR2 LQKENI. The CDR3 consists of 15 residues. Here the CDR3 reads CASSERDRRDSPLHF. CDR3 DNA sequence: TGTGCCAGCTCAGAGCGGGACAGGAGGGATTCACCCCTCCACTTT.

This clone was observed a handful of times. The CDR3 nucleotides are TGTGCCATCAGACAGGACTATGGCTACACCTTC. This gives the protein CAIRQDYGYTF. V is TRBV10-3 and J is TRBJ1-2, with D possibly matching TRBD1 (5 bases). Deletions cut 6 bases from V and 3 bases from J, with 5 bases between. The CDR3 is 11 amino acids. CDR1 is ENHRY and CDR2 is SYGVKD in the germline V gene.

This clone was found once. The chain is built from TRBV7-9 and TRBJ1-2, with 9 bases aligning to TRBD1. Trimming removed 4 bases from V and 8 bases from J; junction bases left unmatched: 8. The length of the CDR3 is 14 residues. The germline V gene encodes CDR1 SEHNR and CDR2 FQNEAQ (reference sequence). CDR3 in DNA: TGTGCCAGCAGCTCCCTTACAGGGGGCAGCGGCTACACCTTC. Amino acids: CASSSLTGGSGYTF. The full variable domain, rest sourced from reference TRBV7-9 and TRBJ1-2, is DTGVSQNPRHKITKRGQNVTFRCDPISEHNRLYWYRQTLGQGPEFLTYFQNEAQLEKSRLLSDRFSAERPKGSFSTLEIQRTEQGDSAMYLCASSSLTGGSGYTFGSGTRLTVV.

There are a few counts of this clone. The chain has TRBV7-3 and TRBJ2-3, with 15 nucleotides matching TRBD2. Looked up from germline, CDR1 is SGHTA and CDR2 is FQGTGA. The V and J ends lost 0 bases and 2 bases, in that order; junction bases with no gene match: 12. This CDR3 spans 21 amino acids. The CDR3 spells CASSLTPGTSGGPGFTDTQYF. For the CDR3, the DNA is TGTGCCAGCAGCTTAACGCCCGGGACTAGCGGGGGGCCGGGCTTCACAGATACGCAGTATTTT.

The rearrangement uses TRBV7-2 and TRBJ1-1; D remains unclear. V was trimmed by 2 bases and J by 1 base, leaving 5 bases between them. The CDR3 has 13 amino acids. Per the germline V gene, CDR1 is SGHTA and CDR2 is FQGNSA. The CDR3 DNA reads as TGTGCCAGCAGCTTAAGAGCGAACACTGAAGCTTTCTTT. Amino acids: CASSLRANTEAFF.